This T cell receptor beta chain came from a study of T cell responses to AZD1222 COVID-19 vaccine (dated by TCRdb to about 2021). Context from the whole study: Because spike-specific TCR depth and breadth did not differ between the two schedules, AZD1222 recipients who got a second dose at roughly 4 weeks were pooled with those who got a second dose at roughly 12 weeks. A total of just over 230 trial participants underwent TCR sequencing, of whom some 210 received two doses of AZD1222 and about 25 received two doses of the MenACWY control vaccine. Enrollment into the trials was organized by age into subgroups of 18-55, 56-69 and 70-plus years, and those subgroups contained about 160, 30 and 59 TCR-sequenced participants, respectively. Results and caveats for the whole study, not just this receptor: Vaccine-associated CD4 TCRs spanned the whole spike protein, with dominant responses in regions 160-218 and 743-854. In the small 56-69-year group, the increase in depth fell short of significance, most likely because of low power. Epitopes outside the regions mutated in the B.1.351 and B.1.1.7 variants were reportedly recognized by nearly half of the unique spike-specific TCRs. No day 14 peak-response samples were available, so repertoires were characterized only after the peak T cell response. After two AZD1222 doses, both the breadth and the depth of spike-specific TCRs were significantly higher than at day 0 and than in MenACWY recipients. Participants were mostly white British, with more females than males. The authors suggested clonal diversity may have been underestimated. Only 5 to 7 AZD1222 recipients were SARS-CoV-2 seropositive at baseline, limiting conclusions about previously exposed vaccinees.

Trimming at the junction amounts to 6 bases on V and 3 bases on J, and the germline ends lie 14 bases apart. Taken from cysteine to phenylalanine, the CDR3 has 15 residues. Here the CDR3 DNA is all that survives: 45 bases in frame from base 1. The germline V gene (reference sequence) supplies CDR1 LNHNV and CDR2 YYDKDF. The CDR3 regions of human TCRbeta chains were analyzed by immunosequencing. In the source study's methods: TCRs in the repertoires were compared against a reference library of SARS-CoV-2-specific TCRs that had been generated with the MIRA antigen-specificity platform. Breadth was defined as the fraction of unique TCRs that were SARS-CoV-2-associated. Depth was defined as the fraction of total T cells that were SARS-CoV-2-associated. Using the MIRA data, each spike-specific TCR was assigned both to the spike region to which the TCR was reactive and to a CD4 or CD8 class. Log10-transformed breadth and depth values were compared by one-way ANOVA with Sidak's multiple comparisons tests. As stored in TCRdb, this immuneACCESS dataset retains in-frame rearrangements with V and J assigned. A fraction of the clones does not appear; measured against another copy, unresolved V genes explain less than half of the discrepancy, and the remainder lacks a known reason. V, J and clone size derive from that table, while D and trimming were established from the DNA sequence. This sample holds tens of thousands of clones; approximately 85% were observed only once. Under 6.5% of the sample is taken by the ten largest.

This specimen's time point label, per the study, means: baseline before first vaccination. Samples from vaccinated people were obtained from the UK trials COV001 and COV002, which included a single-blind randomized controlled phase 2/3 trial of AZD1222 (ChAdOx1 nCoV-19) in healthy adults. For TCRbeta chain sequencing, PBMC samples from trial participants were taken at day 0 and at day 28 after the second dose. Turning to this clone: This clone's antigen is unknown. One base away there is no much larger clone; base qualities are not given.

This chain joins TRBV15 to TRBJ1-4; the D gene is perhaps TRBD1, from 5 matching bases. This receptor was obtained from an adult in good health. The sample in question was peripheral blood, obtained on day 0 of AZD1222 vaccination. The CDR3 protein: CATRGDGGANEKLFF. The bases are TGTGCCACCAGAGGGGATGGGGGTGCTAATGAAAAACTGTTTTTT.